The 21 T cell receptor beta chains below were found in one sample sequenced in a study of T cells after yellow fever vaccination. TCRdb reprocessed the 5' RACE reads with MiXCR, giving one entry per CDR3 protein. The sample consists of 250,000 or so distinct CDR3 sequences, 3.6% of them appearing once. The material sequenced was PBMCs, taken 15 days after the yellow fever booster vaccination. The source of these receptors is a young man who received the YFV17D yellow fever vaccine.

This clonotype was recorded at least ten times. The chain links TRBV7-2 to TRBJ1-5, with D hard to call. The CDR3 totals 15 residues. V lost 2 bases and J lost 4, with 12 bases in between. CDR1 is SGHTA and CDR2 is FQGNSA in the germline V gene. The CDR3 is CASSLFAVPNQPQHF. CDR3 DNA sequence: TGTGCCAGCAGCTTATTCGCAGTACCTAATCAGCCCCAGCATTTT.

Concerning this clonotype: One base away lies a much larger clone, so this may be a sequencing read error. The CDR3 spells CASRQLNTKAFF. CDR3 nucleotides: TGTGCCAGCAGACAGCTGAACACTAAAGCTTTCTTT. The genes are TRBV13 and TRBJ1-1; D remains unclear. Looked up from germline, CDR1 is PRHDT and CDR2 is FYEKMQ (reference sequence). The length of the CDR3 is 12 residues.

Ten or more counts support this clonotype. The J gene is TRBJ2-5, the V gene TRBV4-3; 12 bases are a match to TRBD2. CDR3 length: 19 amino acids. CDR1 is LGHNA, CDR2 YSLEER, per germline. Trimming took 0 bases from V and 1 from J; bases not matched to a gene: 9. In DNA form, the CDR3 reads TGCGCCAGCAGCCAAGATCATAGGGCTAGCGGGGGGGTCCAAGAGACCCAGTACTTC. It is translated as CASSQDHRASGGVQETQYF.

This clonotype was detected ten times or more. J is TRBJ2-7 and V is TRBV19; tentatively, D is TRBD1 or TRBD2 (6 bases each). This CDR3 contains 13 residues. Germline loops: CDR1 LNHDA, CDR2 SQIVND (reference sequence). V lost 7 bases to trimming and J lost 4 bases, with 14 bases between them. The CDR3 is CASTLGGRYEQYF. The CDR3, as DNA: TGTGCCAGTACCCTAGGGGGGAGATACGAGCAGTACTTC.

This clonotype has ten or more counts. V and J are TRBV6-1 and TRBJ1-1; TRBD1 might be the D (5 bases). Germline assignment: CDR1 MNHNS and CDR2 SASEGT. V gave up 7 bases and J gave up 3 bases, with 12 bases separating them. The CDR3 loop spans 13 amino acids. CDR3 bases: TGTGCCAGCACCGGGGGGAGGGACACTGAAGCTTTCTTT. Translation gives CASTGGRDTEAFF.

This clonotype was recorded at least ten times. The V and J genes are TRBV20-1 and TRBJ2-1, with 8 bases identical to TRBD2. Per the germline V gene, CDR1 is DFQATT and CDR2 is SNEGSKA (reference sequence). This CDR3 has 16 amino acids. J gave up 6 bases and V 4 bases, and 14 bases lay outside the gene matches. The CDR3 protein is CSAISSGGAYPNEQFF. DNA for the CDR3: TGCAGTGCTATAAGCTCCGGGGGGGCCTATCCCAATGAGCAGTTCTTC.

To note about this clonotype: A read error may explain this, as a much larger clone is one base away. The chain has TRBV6-5 and TRBJ1-1; tentative D call: TRBD1 (5 bases). Germline loops: CDR1 MNHEY, CDR2 SVGAGI. This CDR3 has 14 residues. The CDR3 loop is CASNSGFGNTVAFF. The DNA for the CDR3 is TGTGCCAGCAACTCAGGGTTCGGAAACACTGTAGCTTTCTTT.

This clonotype was counted between two and nine times. The V gene is TRBV5-1, the J gene TRBJ2-1, with 9 nucleotides matching TRBD1. V trimming: 7 bases; J trimming: 6 bases; junction bases outside the gene matches: 14. Germline CDR1 SGHRS, CDR2 YFSETQ. The CDR3 sequence is 16 residues long. The CDR3 here is CASGTHPGQGSNEQFF. CDR3 DNA sequence: TGCGCCAGCGGGACGCACCCGGGACAGGGTAGCAATGAGCAGTTCTTC.

This clonotype was detected many times. The chain employs TRBV4-1 and TRBJ2-2; TRBD1 might be the D (6 bases). This CDR3 has 16 amino acids. The V gene lost 2 bases and the J gene lost 5 bases, with 15 bases spanning the gap. CDR1 MGHRA and CDR2 YSYEKL come from the germline V gene. The DNA for the CDR3 is TGCGCCAGCAGCCAACGCCCCCAGGGGCGGACCGGGGAGCTGTTTTTT. The encoded protein is CASSQRPQGRTGELFF.

The sample holds many counts of this clonotype. The chain is built from TRBV5-4 and TRBJ2-5; a possible D gene is TRBD1 (6 bases). CDR3 length: 14 amino acids. Germline CDR1 is SGHNT and CDR2 is YYREEE (reference sequence). V was trimmed by 0 bases and J by 4 bases, leaving 10 bases between them. Written as DNA, the CDR3 is TGTGCCAGCAGCTTGGACAGGGTCGGAGAGACCCAGTACTTC. Amino acids: CASSLDRVGETQYF.

The rearrangement joins TRBV20-1 to TRBJ1-6; D is unclear. Germline CDR1 and CDR2: DFQATT and SNEGSKA (reference sequence). This CDR3 is 13 amino acids long. The V end lost 0 bases, the J end lost 10 bases, and 10 bases lay between the germline ends. The CDR3 DNA follows: TGCAGTGCTAGAGATTCCGGGGAGTCACCCCTCCACTTT. Its protein is CSARDSGESPLHF.

This clonotype was found many times. The V and J genes are TRBV6-5 and TRBJ2-7; D call uncertain. V gave up 8 bases and J gave up 0 bases, with 14 bases separating them. This CDR3 has 14 amino acids. Germline CDR1 is MNHEY and CDR2 is SVGAGI. The CDR3: CASFPIGSSYEQYV. The DNA for the CDR3 is TGTGCCAGCTTCCCGATAGGTAGCTCCTACGAGCAGTACGTC.

The table lists this clonotype with many counts. CDR3 nucleotides: TGTGCCAGCACCCAGTGGGGCGATGAAAAACTGTTTTTT. It is translated as CASTQWGDEKLFF. V and J are TRBV27 and TRBJ1-4; possible D gene TRBD1, 5 bases. The CDR3 length is 13 residues. V was pared by 7 bases and J by 6 bases, with 12 bases between. Germline lookup yields CDR1 MNHEY and CDR2 SMNVEV (reference sequence).

This clonotype came up many times. V is TRBV20-1 and J is TRBJ1-4; D call uncertain. The CDR3 spans 15 residues. Trimming pared 6 bases from V and 8 bases from J, leaving 22 bases between. CDR1 and CDR2 (germline): DFQATT, SNEGSKA (reference sequence). CDR3 DNA sequence: TGCAGTGCAGTACCGATCGGGTCGGTTCGAGAAAAACTGTTTTTT. Translated: CSAVPIGSVREKLFF.

This clonotype was recorded many times. The CDR3 coding sequence is TGCGCCAGCAGCTTGGGGGCAGGAGGGATGGACGAGCAGTACGTC. It encodes CASSLGAGGMDEQYV. V is TRBV5-1 and J is TRBJ2-7; D perhaps matches TRBD2 (6 bases). Germline V gives CDR1 SGHRS, CDR2 YFSETQ. Trimming left V 0 bases short and J 5 bases short, with 15 bases between. The CDR3 loop spans 15 amino acids.

The chain combines TRBV6-5 with TRBJ2-3, with 10 bases matching TRBD2. CDR3 length: 16 residues. The ends lost 0 bases at V and 3 bases at J; junction bases unmatched: 3. Germline-derived CDR1 and CDR2 are MNHEY and SVGAGI. The CDR3 coding sequence is TGTGCCAGCAGTTACTCGAAGCGGGGGGGGACAGATACGCAGTATTTT. Protein product: CASSYSKRGGTDTQYF.

This clonotype was observed a handful of times. The genes are TRBV5-4 and TRBJ1-3; 8 bases are a match to TRBD1. The germline gives CDR1 SGHNT, CDR2 YYREEE (reference sequence). V gave up 4 bases and J gave up 2 bases; unmatched junction bases: 2. This CDR3 region has 14 residues. The CDR3 DNA reads TGTGCCAGCAGCGCGGACAGGGCTGGAAACACCATATATTTT. It codes for CASSADRAGNTIYF.

The sample holds many counts of this clonotype. The chain is built from TRBV4-1 and TRBJ1-2, with 7 bases that match TRBD1. CDR1 and CDR2 from the germline V gene are MGHRA and YSYEKL. The V segment lost 1 base and the J segment 3 bases; nucleotides outside the gene matches: 5. The CDR3 is 15 amino acids. The CDR3 nucleotides are TGCGCCAGCAGCCAAGCGACAGGGCTGCACTATGGCTACACCTTC. It encodes CASSQATGLHYGYTF.

Ten or more counts support this clonotype. This chain joins TRBV7-9 and TRBJ2-5; 8 bases are shared with TRBD1. With 1 base clipped from V and 5 bases from J, the junction kept 12 bases outside the gene matches. Germline assignment: CDR1 SEHNR and CDR2 FQNEAQ (reference sequence). The CDR3 spans 17 residues. CDR3 sequence reads: CASSLEAGGVWRETQYF. CDR3 DNA: TGTGCCAGCAGCTTAGAGGCAGGGGGCGTTTGGAGGGAGACCCAGTACTTC.

Many counts were recorded for this clonotype. The gene calls are TRBV7-2 and TRBJ2-7; D may be TRBD1 (7 bases). CDR1 SGHTA and CDR2 FQGNSA come from the germline V gene. The CDR3 has 13 residues. Trimming took off 5 bases at V and 3 bases at J, with 11 bases between the two ends. The CDR3 sequence is CASSPQGGYEQYV. In DNA, the CDR3 is TGTGCCAGCAGCCCCCAGGGGGGCTACGAGCAGTACGTC.

This clonotype was found a few times. The chain couples TRBV6-6 to TRBJ1-2, with D tentatively TRBD1 (6 bases). The ends were cut back, 6 bases at V and 3 bases at J, with 44 bases in the middle. Germline CDR1 is MNHNY and CDR2 is SVGAGI (reference sequence). The CDR3 totals 24 residues. CDR3 DNA: TGTGCCAGCAGCCCACCGGCCAGTTCGCTTCGGTCAAGGACAGTTCAGAGCTTGGACTATGGCTACACCTTC. It specifies CASSPPASSLRSRTVQSLDYGYTF.